This record covers a single T cell receptor (beta chain). Its matching antigen is unknown. Sequencing was performed with immunoSEQ multiplex PCR; in TCRdb, only in-frame clones are kept and a portion is missing. The sample has some 13,000 clones; approximately 80% are singletons. The sample is drawn from a study of PD-1 blockade in classical Hodgkin lymphoma. Study details: Treatment was intravenous nivolumab, 3 mg/kg every 2 weeks, until progression.

Time point specified: cycle 4 day 1 (C4D1), after five to seven weeks of nivolumab. In every patient, relapse followed autologous stem cell transplantation, while exposure to brentuximab vedotin differed. The germline gives CDR1 SGHNT, CDR2 YYREEE (reference sequence). There are 19 residues in the CDR3. Trimming pared 4 bases from V and 4 bases from J, leaving 27 bases between. Findings of the study overall: Healthy donors reportedly exceeded newly diagnosed patients in baseline TCR diversity.

This specimen consisted of peripheral blood mononuclear cells (PBMCs), obtained before the fourth cycle of nivolumab. The receptor was derived from a human donor with classical Hodgkin lymphoma. The J gene is TRBJ1-3, the V gene TRBV5-4, with D perhaps TRBD1 (6 bases). CDR3 nucleotides: TGTGCCAGCAGCCGCGCGGAGGGCAGGGGCCTTTTGGGAGGAAACACCATATATTTT. Its protein is CASSRAEGRGLLGGNTIYF.